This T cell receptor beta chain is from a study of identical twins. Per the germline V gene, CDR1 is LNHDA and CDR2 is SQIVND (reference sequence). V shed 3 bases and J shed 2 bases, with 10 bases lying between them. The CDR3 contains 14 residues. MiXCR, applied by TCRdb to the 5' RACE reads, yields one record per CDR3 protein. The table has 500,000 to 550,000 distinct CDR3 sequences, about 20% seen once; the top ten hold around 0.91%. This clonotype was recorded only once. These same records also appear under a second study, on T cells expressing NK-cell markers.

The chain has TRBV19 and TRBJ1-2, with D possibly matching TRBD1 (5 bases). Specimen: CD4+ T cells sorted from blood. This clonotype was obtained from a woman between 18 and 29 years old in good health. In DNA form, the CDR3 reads TGTGCCAGTAGTATTTCGACAGCGAACTATGGCTACACCTTC. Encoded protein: CASSISTANYGYTF.